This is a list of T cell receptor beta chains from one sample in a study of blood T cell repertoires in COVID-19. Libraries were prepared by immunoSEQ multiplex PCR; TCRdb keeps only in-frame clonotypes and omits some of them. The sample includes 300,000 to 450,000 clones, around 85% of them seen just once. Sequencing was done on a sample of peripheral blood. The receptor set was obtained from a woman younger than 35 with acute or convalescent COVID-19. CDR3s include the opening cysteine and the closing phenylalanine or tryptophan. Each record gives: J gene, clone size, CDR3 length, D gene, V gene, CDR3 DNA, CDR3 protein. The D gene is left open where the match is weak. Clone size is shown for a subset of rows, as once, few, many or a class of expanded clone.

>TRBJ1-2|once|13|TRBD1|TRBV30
TGTGCCTGGAGTAAGCGACAGGGCTATGGCTACACCTTC
CAWSKRQGYGYTF
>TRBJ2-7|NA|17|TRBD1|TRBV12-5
TGTGCTAGTGGTTTGGGCGCCGGACAGGATGTATCCTACGAGCAGTACTTC
CASGLGAGQDVSYEQYF
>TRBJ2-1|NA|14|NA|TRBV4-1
TGCGCCAGCAGCCAGCTTAGCTCCTACAATGAGCAGTTCTTC
CASSQLSSYNEQFF
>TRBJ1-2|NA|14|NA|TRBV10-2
TGCGCCAGCAGTGAGGGACAGCGTAACTATGGCTACACCTTC
CASSEGQRNYGYTF
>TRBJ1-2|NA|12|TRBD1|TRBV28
TGTGCCAGCAGTTTACGCGAGGGGGCCTACACCTTC
CASSLREGAYTF
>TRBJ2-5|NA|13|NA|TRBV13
TGTGCCAGCAGCTTAGGCGGGGTGGAGACCCAGTACTTC
CASSLGGVETQYF
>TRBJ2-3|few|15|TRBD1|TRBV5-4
TGTGCCAGCAGTTACAGGGGGGCCCTAACAGATACGCAGTATTTT
CASSYRGALTDTQYF
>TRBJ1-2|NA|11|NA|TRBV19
TGTGCCAGTAGTAAAAGTGCGGGCTACACCTTC
CASSKSAGYTF
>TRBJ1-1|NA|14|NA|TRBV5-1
TGCGCCAGCAGCCCGACAGGCCTCGGCGCTGAAGCTTTCTTT
CASSPTGLGAEAFF
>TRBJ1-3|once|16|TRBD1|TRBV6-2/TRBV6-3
TGTGCCAGCAGTTGGGACAGAGTTAGCTCTGGAAACACCATATATTTT
CASSWDRVSSGNTIYF
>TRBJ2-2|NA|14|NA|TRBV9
TGTGCCAGCAGCGCCCCCCGGGGGACCGGGGAGCTGTTTTTT
CASSAPRGTGELFF
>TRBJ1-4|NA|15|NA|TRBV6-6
TGTGCCAGCAGTTACTCAGGAGGGATTAATGAAAAACTGTTTTTT
CASSYSGGINEKLFF
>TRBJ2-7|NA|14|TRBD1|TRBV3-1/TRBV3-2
TGTGCCAGCAGCCAAGAAGGGACAGGGTACGAGCAGTACTTC
CASSQEGTGYEQYF
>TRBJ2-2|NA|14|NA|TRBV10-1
TGCGCCAGCAGTGTAACAGGGTTGGACGGGGAGCTGTTTTTT
CASSVTGLDGELFF
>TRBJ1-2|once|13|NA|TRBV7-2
TGTGCCAGCAGCTCAGGGCCCCGAGGAGGCTACACCTTC
CASSSGPRGGYTF
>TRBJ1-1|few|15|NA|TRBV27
TGTGCCAGCAGTTCGTCACCGGTTATGAACACTGAAGCTTTCTTT
CASSSSPVMNTEAFF
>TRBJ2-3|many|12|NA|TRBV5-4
TGTGCCAGCAGGGAGAGCACAGATACGCAGTATTTT
CASRESTDTQYF
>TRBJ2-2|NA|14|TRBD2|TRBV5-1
TGCGCCAGCAGCTTCGTAGCGGGATCTGGGGAGCTGTTTTTT
CASSFVAGSGELFF
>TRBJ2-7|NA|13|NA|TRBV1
TGCACCAGCAGCCCCCCCGGGGACTACGAGCAGTACTTC
CTSSPPGDYEQYF
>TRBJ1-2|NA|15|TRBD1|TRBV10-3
TGTGCCATCAGTGAGTCGGGACAGACTAACTATGGCTACACCTTC
CAISESGQTNYGYTF
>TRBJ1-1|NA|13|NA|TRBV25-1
TGTGCCAGCAGTGAACCAGGGGACACTGAAGCTTTCTTT
CASSEPGDTEAFF
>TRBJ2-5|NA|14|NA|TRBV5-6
TGTGCCAGCAGCGGATACAGGGTACAAGAGACCCAGTACTTC
CASSGYRVQETQYF